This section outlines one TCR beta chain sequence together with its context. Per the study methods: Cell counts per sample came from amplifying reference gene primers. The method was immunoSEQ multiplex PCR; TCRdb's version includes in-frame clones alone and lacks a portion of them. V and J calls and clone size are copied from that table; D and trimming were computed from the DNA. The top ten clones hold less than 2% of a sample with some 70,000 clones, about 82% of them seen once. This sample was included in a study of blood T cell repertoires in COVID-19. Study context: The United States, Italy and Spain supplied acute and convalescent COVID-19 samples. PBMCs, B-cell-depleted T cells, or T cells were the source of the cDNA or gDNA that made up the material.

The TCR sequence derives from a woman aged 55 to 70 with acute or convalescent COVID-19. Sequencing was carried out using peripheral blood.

As DNA, the CDR3 is TGCGCCAGCAGCTTGGTTTCCGGTCTCCACAATGAGCAGTTCTTC. This translates into CASSLVSGLHNEQFF. The rearrangement links TRBV5-1 to TRBJ2-1; no clear D gene. The V gene's germline CDR1 is SGHRS and CDR2 YFSETQ. CDR3 size: 15 residues. Trimming cost V 0 bases and J 5 bases, with 12 bases left between them.